The clone carrying this TCR beta chain has a single count. Its antigen is not identified. Amplification used 60 Vbeta primers and 13 Jbeta primers. Source study methods: The authors later counted roughly 76 million unique TCR beta chains, approximately 10 million of them shared. Measured with immunoSEQ multiplex PCR; TCRdb has only the in-frame clones, and not every one. From that table come the V and J calls and clone size; the DNA was used to work out D and trimming. The sample carries some 150,000 clones, about 80% recorded once. This specimen belongs to a study of cytomegalovirus exposure and HLA in healthy donors. Whole-study findings and limits: Most CMV-associated TCR beta chains appeared HLA-restricted in a later analysis. Excluded: some indistinguishable V segments such as TRBV6-2 and TRBV6-3. Later genetic work tied a missense DCLRE1C variant to beta-chain V and J trimming.

The CDR3 has 12 residues. Germline CDR1 is MNHNY and CDR2 is SVGAGI (reference sequence). The V end was cut by 6 bases, the J end by 1 base, with 6 bases between. Input material: PBMCs. The chain employs TRBV6-6 and TRBJ1-1, with D tentatively TRBD1 (5 bases). This TCR was recovered from a woman between 50 and 59 years old in good health and CMV-seropositive. The CDR3 DNA follows: TGTGCCAGCAGCCAGGGGAACACTGAAGCTTTCTTT. This translates into CASSQGNTEAFF.